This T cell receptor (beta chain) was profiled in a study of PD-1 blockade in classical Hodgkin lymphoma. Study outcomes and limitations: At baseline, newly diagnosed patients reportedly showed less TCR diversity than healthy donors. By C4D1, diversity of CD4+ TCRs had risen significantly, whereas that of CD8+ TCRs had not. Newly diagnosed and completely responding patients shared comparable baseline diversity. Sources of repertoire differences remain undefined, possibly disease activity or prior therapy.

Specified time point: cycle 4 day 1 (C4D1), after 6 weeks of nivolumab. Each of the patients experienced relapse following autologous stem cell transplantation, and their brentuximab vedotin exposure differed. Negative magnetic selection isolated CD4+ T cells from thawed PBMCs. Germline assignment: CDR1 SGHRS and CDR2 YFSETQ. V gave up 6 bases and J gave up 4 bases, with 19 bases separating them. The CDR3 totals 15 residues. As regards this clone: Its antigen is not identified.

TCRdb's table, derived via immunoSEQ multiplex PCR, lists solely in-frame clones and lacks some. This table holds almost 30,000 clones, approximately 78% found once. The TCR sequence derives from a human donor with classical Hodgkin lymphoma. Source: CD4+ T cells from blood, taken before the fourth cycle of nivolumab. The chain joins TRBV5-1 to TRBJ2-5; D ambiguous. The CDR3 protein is CASTLEPRTGETQYF. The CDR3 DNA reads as TGCGCCAGCACTCTTGAACCCCGGACCGGAGAGACCCAGTACTTC.